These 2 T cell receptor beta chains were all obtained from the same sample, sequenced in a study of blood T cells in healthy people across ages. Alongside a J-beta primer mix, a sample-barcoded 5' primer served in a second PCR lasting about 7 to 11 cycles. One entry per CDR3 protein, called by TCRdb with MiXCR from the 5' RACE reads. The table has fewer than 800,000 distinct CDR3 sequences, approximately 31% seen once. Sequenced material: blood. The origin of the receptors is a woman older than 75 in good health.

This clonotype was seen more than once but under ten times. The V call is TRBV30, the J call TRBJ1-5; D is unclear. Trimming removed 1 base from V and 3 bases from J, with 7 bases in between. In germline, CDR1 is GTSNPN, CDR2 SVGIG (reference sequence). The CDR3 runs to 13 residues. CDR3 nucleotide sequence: TGTGCCTGGAGTGAAAGTGTCAATCAGCCCCAGCATTTT. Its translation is CAWSESVNQPQHF.

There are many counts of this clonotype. CDR3 sequence reads: CASSLFTGGERTYEQYF. CDR3 coding DNA: TGTGCCAGCAGCTTGTTCACGGGAGGGGAGAGAACCTACGAGCAGTACTTC. The chain couples TRBV5-6 to TRBJ2-7; 8 bases agree with TRBD2. The germline V gene has CDR1 SGHDT and CDR2 YYEEEE. With 1 base clipped from V and 2 bases from J, the junction kept 11 bases outside the gene matches. This CDR3 spans 17 amino acids.